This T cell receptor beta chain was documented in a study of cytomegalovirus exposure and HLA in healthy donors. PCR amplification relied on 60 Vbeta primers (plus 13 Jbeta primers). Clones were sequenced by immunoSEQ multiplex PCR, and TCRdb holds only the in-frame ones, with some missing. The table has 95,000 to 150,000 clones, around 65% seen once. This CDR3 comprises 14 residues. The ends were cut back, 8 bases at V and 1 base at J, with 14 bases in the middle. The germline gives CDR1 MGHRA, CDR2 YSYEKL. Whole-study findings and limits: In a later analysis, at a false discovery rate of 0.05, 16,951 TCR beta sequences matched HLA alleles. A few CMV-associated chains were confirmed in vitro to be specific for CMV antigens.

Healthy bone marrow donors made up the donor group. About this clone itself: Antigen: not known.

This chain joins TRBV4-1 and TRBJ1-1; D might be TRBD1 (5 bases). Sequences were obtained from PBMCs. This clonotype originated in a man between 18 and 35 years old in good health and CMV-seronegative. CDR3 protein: CASSGQGSNTEAFF. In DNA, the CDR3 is TGCGCCAGCTCTGGTCAGGGATCGAACACTGAAGCTTTCTTT.